This passage covers 17 T cell receptor beta chains from one sample sequenced in a study of regulatory T cells in long-lasting Graves disease. Time point in this sample: newly diagnosed GD, antithyroid drugs for less than 3 months. Construction of the TCR library relied on RNA isolated from PBMCs. With iRepertoire HTBI primers and Arm-PCR of CDR3 regions, TCR beta libraries were built. TCRdb recomputed calls from the multiplex PCR reads with MiXCR, one row per CDR3 protein. The repertoire includes about 540,000 distinct CDR3 sequences, around an eighth of them detected once, and approximately 9.3% sits in the top ten. Separately, the same data were catalogued under a study of T cells in Graves' hyperthyroidism and ophthalmopathy.

The source material was peripheral blood mononuclear cells (PBMCs), sampled at new diagnosis, from a patient treated with antithyroid drugs. These receptor sequences come from a man aged 25-45 years with Graves disease.

The chain joins TRBV2 to TRBJ2-7; D could derive from TRBD1 or TRBD2 (5 bases each). The CDR3 length is 14 residues. Germline V gives CDR1 SNHLY, CDR2 FYNNEI. V was pared by 6 bases and J by 1 base, with 13 bases between. CDR3 in amino acids: CASRPGTRSYEQYF. The CDR3 nucleotides read TGTGCCAGCAGGCCCGGGACGCGATCCTACGAGCAGTACTTC.

This clonotype has ten or more counts. The gene calls are TRBV29-1 and TRBJ2-7, with TRBD2 identical over 8 bases. This CDR3 contains 17 residues. Germline V gene sequence: CDR1 SQVTM, CDR2 ANQGSEA. Unmatched junction bases numbered 16, after V lost 5 bases and J lost 1 base. The CDR3 DNA is TGCAGCGTTACCCCCTCGCGGGGGGATCTACGTTCCTACGAGCAGTACTTC. Translated: CSVTPSRGDLRSYEQYF.

The sample holds many counts of this clonotype. The V call is TRBV2, the J call TRBJ2-5; 7 nucleotides match TRBD2. The germline V gene encodes CDR1 SNHLY and CDR2 FYNNEI. This CDR3 has 15 amino acids. The ends lost 5 bases at V and 1 base at J; junction bases unmatched: 7. The CDR3 region is CASSPREGTQETQYF. DNA for the CDR3: TGTGCCAGCAGTCCGAGGGAGGGGACCCAAGAGACCCAGTACTTC.

The chain employs TRBV6-1 and TRBJ2-5, with TRBD2 matching 14 bases. The germline gives CDR1 MNHNS, CDR2 SASEGT. V dropped 8 bases and J dropped 4; count of bases not matched to a gene: 9. The CDR3 extends over 16 amino acids. The CDR3 nucleotides read TGTGCCAGCGGTCGACTAGCGGGAGGGCCCTCAGAGACCCAGTACTTC. Translating gives CASGRLAGGPSETQYF.

This clonotype was observed many times. This chain connects TRBV7-2 to TRBJ2-3; 10 bases align to TRBD2. After removal of 1 base from V and 0 bases from J, the junction contained 7 bases not matched to a gene. CDR3 length equals 18 residues. Germline assignment: CDR1 SGHTA and CDR2 FQGNSA. This CDR3 reads CASSLVASGSLSTDTQYF. CDR3 coding DNA: TGTGCCAGCAGCTTAGTTGCTAGCGGGAGTCTTAGCACAGATACGCAGTATTTT.

This clonotype was seen many times. The V call is TRBV6-1, the J call TRBJ2-7; 9 nucleotides align to TRBD1. With 7 bases clipped from V and 5 bases from J, the junction kept 12 bases outside the gene matches. Germline CDR1 and CDR2: MNHNS and SASEGT. This CDR3 comprises 15 residues. This chain's CDR3 is CASTDPGTGSNEQYF. CDR3 in DNA: TGTGCCAGCACCGACCCTGGGACAGGGTCCAACGAGCAGTACTTC.

Many counts were recorded for this clonotype. The CDR3 DNA sequence: TGTGCCAGCAGTTCGCTGACAGGATCCATGAACACTGAAGCTTTCTTT. As protein: CASSSLTGSMNTEAFF. The V and J genes are TRBV7-8 and TRBJ1-1; D is possibly TRBD1 (6 bases). V was pared by 6 bases and J by 0 bases, with 17 bases between. The germline V gene encodes CDR1 SGHVS and CDR2 FQNEAQ. The CDR3 has 16 residues.

Comments on this clonotype: A junction boundary mismatches the germline segment, possibly from a read error. This sequence joins TRBV20-1 and TRBJ2-7; 8 nucleotides line up with TRBD1. The CDR3 is 15 amino acids. CDR1 is DFQATT, CDR2 SNEGSKA, per germline (reference sequence). CDR3 protein: CSAPQFQQGGYEQYF. The DNA for the CDR3 is TGCAGTGCTCCCCAGTTCCAACAGGGGGGCTACGAGCAGTACTTT.

The V and J genes are TRBV29-1 and TRBJ2-2, with D tentatively TRBD2 (6 bases). This CDR3 has 14 residues. CDR1 is SQVTM, CDR2 ANQGSEA, per germline. Trimming pared 5 bases from V and 3 bases from J, leaving 13 bases between. For the CDR3, the DNA is TGCAGCGTTCTCGGGGGAGTATACACCGGGGAGCTGTTTTTT. It specifies CSVLGGVYTGELFF.

V is TRBV6-1 and J is TRBJ2-7, with D tentatively TRBD1 (6 bases). Per germline, CDR1 MNHNS and CDR2 SASEGT. CDR3 length: 14 residues. Trimming pared 5 bases from V and 2 bases from J, leaving 13 bases between. CDR3 protein: CASSLINRAYEQYF. The CDR3 bases are TGTGCCAGCAGTCTAATAAACAGGGCCTACGAGCAGTACTTC.

This clonotype came up many times. V usage is TRBV10-3 and J usage is TRBJ2-7, with D unresolved. The CDR3 extends over 14 amino acids. Germline loops: CDR1 ENHRY, CDR2 SYGVKD. V shed 2 bases and J shed 2 bases, with 10 bases lying between them. The CDR3 sequence is CAISERGGAYEQYF. CDR3 nucleotides: TGTGCCATCAGTGAGCGCGGCGGAGCCTACGAGCAGTACTTC.

This clonotype appeared once. The rearrangement joins TRBV20-1 to TRBJ2-1, with TRBD2 matching over 11 bases. CDR1 DFQATT and CDR2 SNEGSKA come from the germline V gene (reference sequence). V was clipped by 0 bases and J by 3 bases; unmatched bases: 4. This CDR3 contains 16 residues. The CDR3 loop reads CSARDFTSGGYNEQFF. The CDR3 coding sequence is TGCAGTGCTAGAGATTTTACTAGCGGGGGCTACAATGAGCAGTTCTTC.

This clonotype was found many times. The chain combines TRBV2 with TRBJ2-1, with 10 positions matching TRBD2. The CDR3 has 16 amino acids. In germline, CDR1 is SNHLY, CDR2 FYNNEI. With 6 bases clipped from V and 9 bases from J, the junction kept 14 bases outside the gene matches. Here the CDR3 DNA reads TGTGCCAGCAGGATCCTAGGAGCGGGAGGGCCCATTGAGCAGTTCTTC. Translated: CASRILGAGGPIEQFF.

V is TRBV19 and J is TRBJ1-1; D perhaps matches TRBD1 (5 bases). V was cut by 8 bases and J by 0 bases, with 13 bases left in between. CDR3 length: 14 residues. Germline CDR1 is LNHDA and CDR2 is SQIVND (reference sequence). CDR3 nucleotide sequence: TGTGCCAGTGCTGGGGGGGTGCTGAACACTGAAGCTTTCTTT. Its translation is CASAGGVLNTEAFF.

This clonotype was found many times. This sequence joins TRBV20-1 and TRBJ2-7, with unresolved D. Trimming pared 6 bases from V and 5 bases from J, leaving 11 bases between. The CDR3 has 11 residues. CDR1 is DFQATT, CDR2 SNEGSKA, per germline (reference sequence). For the CDR3, the DNA is TGCAGTGCCGCTATAAGGGACGAGCAGTACTTC. Its protein product is CSAAIRDEQYF.

The table lists this clonotype with many counts. The chain employs TRBV2 and TRBJ2-3; D is uncertain. The CDR3 totals 13 residues. CDR1 and CDR2 from the germline V gene are SNHLY and FYNNEI. Trimming stripped 6 bases from V and 0 bases from J, with 7 bases between. The CDR3 DNA sequence: TGTGCCAGCAGGGGATCTAGCACAGATACGCAGTATTTT. Protein: CASRGSSTDTQYF.

This clonotype was detected a few times. This chain connects TRBV30 to TRBJ2-1; the D is unclear. The length of the CDR3 is 10 residues. The ends were cut back, 5 bases at V and 10 bases at J, with 9 bases in the middle. The germline V gene has CDR1 GTSNPN and CDR2 SVGIG (reference sequence). The CDR3 sequence is CAWQTGEQFF. The CDR3, as DNA: TGTGCCTGGCAGACCGGGGAGCAGTTCTTC.